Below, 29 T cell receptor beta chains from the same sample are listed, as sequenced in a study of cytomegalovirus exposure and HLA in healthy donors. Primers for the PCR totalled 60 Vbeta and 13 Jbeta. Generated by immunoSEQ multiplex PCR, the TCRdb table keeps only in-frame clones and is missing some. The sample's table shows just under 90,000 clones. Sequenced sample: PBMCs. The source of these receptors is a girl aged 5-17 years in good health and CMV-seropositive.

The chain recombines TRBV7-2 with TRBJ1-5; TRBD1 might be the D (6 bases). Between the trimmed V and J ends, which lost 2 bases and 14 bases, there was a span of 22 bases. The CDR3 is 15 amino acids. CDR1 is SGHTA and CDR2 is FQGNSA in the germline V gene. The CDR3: CASSLYATGDILKHF. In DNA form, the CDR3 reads TGTGCCAGCAGCTTATACGCGACCGGGGACATCCTAAAGCATTTT.

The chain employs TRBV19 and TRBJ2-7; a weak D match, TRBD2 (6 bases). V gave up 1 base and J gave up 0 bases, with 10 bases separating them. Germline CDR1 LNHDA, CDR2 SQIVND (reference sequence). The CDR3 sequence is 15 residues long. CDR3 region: CASSIVRGSSYEQYF. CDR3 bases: TGTGCCAGTAGTATAGTTCGGGGGTCCTCCTACGAGCAGTACTTC.

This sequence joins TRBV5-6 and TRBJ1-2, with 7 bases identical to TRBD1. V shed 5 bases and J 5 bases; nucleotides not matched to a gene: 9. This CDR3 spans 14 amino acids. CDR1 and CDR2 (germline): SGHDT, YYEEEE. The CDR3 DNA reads TGTGCCAGCAGGACGGGACAGTCCGATTATGGCTACACCTTC. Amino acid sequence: CASRTGQSDYGYTF.

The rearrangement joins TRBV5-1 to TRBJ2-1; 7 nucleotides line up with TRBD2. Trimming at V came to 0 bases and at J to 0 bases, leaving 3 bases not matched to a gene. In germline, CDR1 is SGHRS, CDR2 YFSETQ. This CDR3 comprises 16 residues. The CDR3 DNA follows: TGCGCCAGCAGCTTGGCCGGGGGGAGCTCCTACAATGAGCAGTTCTTC. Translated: CASSLAGGSSYNEQFF.

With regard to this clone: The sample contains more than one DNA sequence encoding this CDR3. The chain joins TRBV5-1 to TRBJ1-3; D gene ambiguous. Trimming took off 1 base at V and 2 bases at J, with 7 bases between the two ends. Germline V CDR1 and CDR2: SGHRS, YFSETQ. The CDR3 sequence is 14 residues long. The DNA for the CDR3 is TGCGCCAGCAGCTTGTCGGGAACTGGAAACACCATATATTTT. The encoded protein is CASSLSGTGNTIYF.

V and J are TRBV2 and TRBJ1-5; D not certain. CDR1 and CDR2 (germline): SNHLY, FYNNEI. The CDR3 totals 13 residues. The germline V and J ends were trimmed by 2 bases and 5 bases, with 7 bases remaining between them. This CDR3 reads CASSEPRDQPQHF. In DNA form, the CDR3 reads TGTGCCAGCAGTGAACCCCGTGATCAGCCCCAGCATTTT.

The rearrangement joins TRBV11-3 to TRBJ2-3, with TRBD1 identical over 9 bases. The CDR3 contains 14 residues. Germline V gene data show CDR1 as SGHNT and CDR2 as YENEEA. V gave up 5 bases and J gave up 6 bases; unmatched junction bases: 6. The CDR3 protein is CASSRDRAVDTQYF. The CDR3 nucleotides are TGTGCCAGCAGCAGGGACAGGGCAGTTGATACGCAGTATTTT. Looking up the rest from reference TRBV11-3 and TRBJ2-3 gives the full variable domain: EAGVVQSPRYKIIEKKQPVAFWCNPISGHNTLYWYLQNLGQGPELLIRYENEEAVDDSQLPKDRFSAERLKGVDSTLKIQPAELGDSAVYLCASSRDRAVDTQYFGPGTRLTVL.

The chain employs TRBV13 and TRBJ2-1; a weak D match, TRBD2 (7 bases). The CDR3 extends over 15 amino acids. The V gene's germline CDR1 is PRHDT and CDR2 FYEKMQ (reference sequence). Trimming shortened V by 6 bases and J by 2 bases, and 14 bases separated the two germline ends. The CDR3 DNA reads TGTGCCAGCAGAGTGAGGGGGGGAACCTACAATGAGCAGTTCTTC. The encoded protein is CASRVRGGTYNEQFF.

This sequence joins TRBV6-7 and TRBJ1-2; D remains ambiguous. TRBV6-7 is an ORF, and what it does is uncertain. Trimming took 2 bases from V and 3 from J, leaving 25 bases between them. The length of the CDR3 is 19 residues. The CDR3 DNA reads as TGTGCCAGCAGTTACCCCGGTACTAAGCCCTCCGTGCTTGACTATGGCTACACCTTC. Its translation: CASSYPGTKPSVLDYGYTF.

In nucleotides, the CDR3 is TGTGCCAGCAGCCAAAACGGGGGAAAACTGTTTTTT. Protein sequence: CASSQNGGKLFF. The chain is built from TRBV9 and TRBJ1-4; D possibly corresponds to TRBD1 (5 bases). Germline CDR1 reads SGDLS; CDR2 reads YYNGEE. The CDR3 covers 12 residues. Trimming removed 4 bases at V and 10 bases at J, with 11 bases between.

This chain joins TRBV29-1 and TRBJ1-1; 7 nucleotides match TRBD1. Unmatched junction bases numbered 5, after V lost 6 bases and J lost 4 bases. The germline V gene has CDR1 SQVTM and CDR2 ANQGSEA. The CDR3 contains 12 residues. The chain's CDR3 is CSVIPGGTEAFF. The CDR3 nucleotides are TGCAGCGTCATCCCAGGGGGCACTGAAGCTTTCTTT.

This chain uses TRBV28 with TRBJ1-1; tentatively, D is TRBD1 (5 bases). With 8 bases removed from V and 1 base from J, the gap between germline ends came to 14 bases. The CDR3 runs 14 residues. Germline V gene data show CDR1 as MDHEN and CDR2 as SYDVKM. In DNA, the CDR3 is TGTGCCAGCCACCATCGGGGGTGGAACACTGAAGCTTTCTTT. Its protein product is CASHHRGWNTEAFF.

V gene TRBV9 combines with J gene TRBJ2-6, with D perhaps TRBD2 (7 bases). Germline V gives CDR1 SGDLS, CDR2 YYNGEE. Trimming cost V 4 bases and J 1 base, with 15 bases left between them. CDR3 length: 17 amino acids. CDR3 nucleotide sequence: TGTGCCAGCAGCCCGGGGGCGGGGGCGTCTGGGGCCAACGTCCTGACTTTC. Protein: CASSPGAGASGANVLTF.

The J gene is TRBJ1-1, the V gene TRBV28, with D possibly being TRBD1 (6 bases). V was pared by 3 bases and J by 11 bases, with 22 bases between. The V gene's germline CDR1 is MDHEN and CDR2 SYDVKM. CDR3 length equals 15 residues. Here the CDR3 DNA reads TGTGCCAGCAGTTTCGTGTACGCGGGGGGGCGACCGGCTTTCTTT. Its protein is CASSFVYAGGRPAFF.

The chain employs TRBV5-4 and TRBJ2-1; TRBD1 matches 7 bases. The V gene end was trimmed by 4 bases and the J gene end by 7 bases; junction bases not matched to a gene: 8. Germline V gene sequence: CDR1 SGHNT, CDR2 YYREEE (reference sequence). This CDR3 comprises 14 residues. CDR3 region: CASSERQGLNEQFF. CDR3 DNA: TGTGCCAGCAGCGAGCGACAGGGTCTAAATGAGCAGTTCTTC.

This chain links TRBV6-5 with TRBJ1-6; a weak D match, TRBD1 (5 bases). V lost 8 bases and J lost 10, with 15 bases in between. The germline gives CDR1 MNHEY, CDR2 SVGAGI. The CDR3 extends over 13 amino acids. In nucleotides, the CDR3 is TGTGCCAGCGGGAGAAGGGGAGGCTCACCCCTCCACTTT. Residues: CASGRRGGSPLHF.

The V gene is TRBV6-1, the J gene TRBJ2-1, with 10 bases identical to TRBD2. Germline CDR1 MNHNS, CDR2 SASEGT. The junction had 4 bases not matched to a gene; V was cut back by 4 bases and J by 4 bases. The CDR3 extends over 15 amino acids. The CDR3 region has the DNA TGTGCCAGCAGTGTTGAGCGGGGGGGGTACAATGAGCAGTTCTTC. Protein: CASSVERGGYNEQFF.

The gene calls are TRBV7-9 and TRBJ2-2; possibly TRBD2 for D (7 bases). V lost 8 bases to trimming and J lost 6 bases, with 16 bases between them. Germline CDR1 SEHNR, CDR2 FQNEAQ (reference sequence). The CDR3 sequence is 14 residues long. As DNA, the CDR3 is TGTGCCAGCGTGAGGTCGGGGGGCTCCGGGGAGCTGTTTTTT. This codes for CASVRSGGSGELFF.

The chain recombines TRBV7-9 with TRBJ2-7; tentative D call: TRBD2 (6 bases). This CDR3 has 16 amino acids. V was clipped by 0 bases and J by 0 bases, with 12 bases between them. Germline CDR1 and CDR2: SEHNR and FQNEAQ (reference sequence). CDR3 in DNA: TGTGCCAGCAGCTTAGCCCAGGGACTTAGCTCCTACGAGCAGTACTTC. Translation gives CASSLAQGLSSYEQYF.

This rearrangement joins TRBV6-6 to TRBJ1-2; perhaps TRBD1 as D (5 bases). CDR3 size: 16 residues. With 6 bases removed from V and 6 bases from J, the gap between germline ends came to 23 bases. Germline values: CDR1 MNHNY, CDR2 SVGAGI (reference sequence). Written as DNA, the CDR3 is TGTGCCAGCAGGGGTTCGTCAGGGAGGGAGGACGATGGCTACACCTTC. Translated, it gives CASRGSSGREDDGYTF.

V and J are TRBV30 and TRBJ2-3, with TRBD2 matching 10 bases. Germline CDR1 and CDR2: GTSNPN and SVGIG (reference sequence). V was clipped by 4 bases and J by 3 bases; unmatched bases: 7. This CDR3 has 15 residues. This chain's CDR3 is CAWTSGGGITDTQYF. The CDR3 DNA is TGTGCCTGGACTAGCGGGGGCGGAATTACAGATACGCAGTATTTT.

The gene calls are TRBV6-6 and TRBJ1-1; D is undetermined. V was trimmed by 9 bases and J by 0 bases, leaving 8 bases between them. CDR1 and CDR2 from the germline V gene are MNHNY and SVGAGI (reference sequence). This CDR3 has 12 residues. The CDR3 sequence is CASCQMNTEAFF. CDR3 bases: TGTGCCAGTTGCCAGATGAACACTGAAGCTTTCTTT.

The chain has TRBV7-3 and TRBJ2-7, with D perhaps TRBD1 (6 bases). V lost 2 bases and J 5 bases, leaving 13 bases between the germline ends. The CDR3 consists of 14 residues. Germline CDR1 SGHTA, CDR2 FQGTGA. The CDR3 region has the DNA TGTGCCAGCAGCTTATCCAGGGGATCACACGAGCAGTACTTC. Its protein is CASSLSRGSHEQYF.

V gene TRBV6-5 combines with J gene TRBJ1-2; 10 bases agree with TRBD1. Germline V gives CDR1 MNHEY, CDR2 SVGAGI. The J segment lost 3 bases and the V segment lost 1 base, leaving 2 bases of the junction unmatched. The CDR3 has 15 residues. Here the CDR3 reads CASSYFGTGDYGYTF. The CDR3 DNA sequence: TGTGCCAGCAGTTACTTTGGGACAGGGGACTATGGCTACACCTTC.

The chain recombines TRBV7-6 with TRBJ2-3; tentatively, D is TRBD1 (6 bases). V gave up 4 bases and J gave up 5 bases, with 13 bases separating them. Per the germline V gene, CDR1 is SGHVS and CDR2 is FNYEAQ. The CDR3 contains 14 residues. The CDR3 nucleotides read TGTGCCAGCAGCTCACAGGGTTCGAGAGATACGCAGTATTTT. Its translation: CASSSQGSRDTQYF.

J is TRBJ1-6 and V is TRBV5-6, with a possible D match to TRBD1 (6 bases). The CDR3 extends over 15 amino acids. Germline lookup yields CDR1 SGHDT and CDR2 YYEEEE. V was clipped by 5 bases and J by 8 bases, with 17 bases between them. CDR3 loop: CASSFLSQGDSPLHF. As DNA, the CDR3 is TGTGCCAGCAGTTTTTTGTCACAGGGAGATTCACCCCTCCACTTT.

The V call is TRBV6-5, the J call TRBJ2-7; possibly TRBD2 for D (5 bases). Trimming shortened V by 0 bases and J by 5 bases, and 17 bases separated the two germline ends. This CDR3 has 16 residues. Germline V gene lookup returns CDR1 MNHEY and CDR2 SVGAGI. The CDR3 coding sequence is TGTGCCAGCAGTTACTCGAGGTCCGGGGTCGGCCACGAGCAGTACTTC. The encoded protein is CASSYSRSGVGHEQYF.

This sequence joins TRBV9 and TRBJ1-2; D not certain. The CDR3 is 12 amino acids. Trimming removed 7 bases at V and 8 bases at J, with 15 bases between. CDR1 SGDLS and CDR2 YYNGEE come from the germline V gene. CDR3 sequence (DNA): TGTGCCAGCCAAAATAAGAGTAAGGGCTACACCTTC. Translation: CASQNKSKGYTF.

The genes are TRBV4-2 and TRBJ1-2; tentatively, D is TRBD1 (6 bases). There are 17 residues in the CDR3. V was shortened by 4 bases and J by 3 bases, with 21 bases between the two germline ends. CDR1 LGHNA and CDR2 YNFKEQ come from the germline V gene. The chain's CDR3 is CASSPLLPTGMDYGYTF. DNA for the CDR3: TGTGCCAGCAGCCCGTTACTTCCTACAGGGATGGACTATGGCTACACCTTC.